Included here is one T cell receptor (beta chain) sequence, with context. The V gene's germline CDR1 is SGHAT and CDR2 FQNNGV. Deletions cut 5 bases from V and 4 bases from J, with 8 bases between. The CDR3 is 13 residues long. This sample was taken from a study of control samples from healthy donors and cancer patients. Method: immunoSEQ multiplex PCR; TCRdb's copy keeps in-frame clones and lacks some. Among about 80,000 clones listed, 91% were seen once. The chain joins TRBV11-2 to TRBJ2-2; maybe TRBD2 (5 bases). Material: blood. This clonotype was obtained from a man between 45 and 60 years old in good health. The CDR3 DNA reads as TGTGCCAGCAGCCCGGAGGCCACCGGGGAGCTGTTTTTT. Its protein product is CASSPEATGELFF.